This T cell receptor (beta chain) was identified in a study of fetal regulatory T cell absence and autoimmunity (dated by TCRdb to the late 2010s). Turning to the overall study: The IPEX patients showed exocrine pancreas autoimmunity in the absence of clinical diabetes.

The count of this clone is one. Its antigen is unknown. No base-level quality is on record; no much larger clone is a single base apart. On the immunoSEQ human TCRbeta survey platform, TCRbeta CDR3 regions were amplified and barcoded with a two-step multiplex PCR. Illumina instruments were used to sequence the libraries, and IgH from the same samples was sequenced in parallel. The study's own analysis went as follows. Raw reads were filtered against IMGT V, D, J definitions and were binned using a nearest-neighbor algorithm so that PCR and sequencing errors were removed. Clones were defined by identical nucleotide sequence; differential abundance between tissues used per-clone Fisher exact tests with pFDR threshold p<0.01. Clones with frequencies too low for statistical inference were excluded by a minimum inclusion filter of 10 in either sample. The immunoSEQ Analyzer was used for pairwise clonal comparisons, while IMGT tools were used to assess gene family usage. The table was pulled from immuneACCESS by TCRdb, which kept in-frame rearrangements only. Such tables lose some clones; where checked, under half of the loss comes from unresolved V genes, and the rest has no known cause. V and J calls and clone size follow that table, whereas D and trimming were derived from the DNA. This sample lists 85,000 to 100,000 clones; about two thirds were detected once. The ten largest clones represent roughly 2% of the sample.

Relative to germline, V is missing 5 bases and J is missing 3 bases, with 11 bases of the junction outside any gene match. The CDR1 and CDR2 encoded by the germline V gene (reference sequence) are GTSNPN and SVGIG. Its CDR3 holds 17 amino acids, cysteine through phenylalanine. The kept DNA is CDR3 alone, 51 bases in frame from the first base. General findings and caveats noted by the study authors: TRB gene family usage was broadly similar between cord blood and pancreas, resembling published neonatal and adult repertoires. The oligoclonal enrichment was interpreted as supporting antigen-driven autoimmunity in the pancreas before birth in IPEX syndrome. The TCR compartment showed significant oligoclonal enrichment in pancreas versus cord blood, with some top clones over 95-fold enriched.

Genomic DNA from frozen pancreas tissue was processed for repertoire sequencing. The DNeasy Blood and Tissue Kit was used to extract about 1.9-3 ug of genomic DNA from either umbilical cord blood or frozen pancreas. Sequencing input: pancreas tissue. Recombination connected TRBV30 to TRBJ2-3, and 13 junctional nucleotides match TRBD2. This clonotype was obtained from a male donor with IPEX syndrome. For the CDR3, the sequence is CAWLGPMGLAGTDTQYF. The nucleotides are TGTGCCTGGCTTGGACCAATGGGACTAGCGGGGACAGATACGCAGTATTTT.